The text below deals with one T cell receptor beta chain. Its cognate antigen is unknown. The same CDR3 arises from other DNA sequences in this sample as well. This CDR3 is 14 amino acids long. Germline values: CDR1 MNHEY, CDR2 SMNVEV (reference sequence). V was clipped by 3 bases and J by 1 base, with 7 bases between them. Source study methods: Junction-only immunoSEQ data arrived without quality scores, meaning filtering differed. Assay used: immunoSEQ multiplex PCR; TCRdb lists only in-frame clones, some missing. D and trimming come from the DNA, and the V and J calls and clone size come from that table. The sample includes hundreds of thousands of clones, roughly 95% of them seen just once. Naivety among CD8 cells was defined by CD45RO negativity and positive CCR7 selection, thereby excluding terminally differentiated effector memory CD45RA+ cells. The data are from a study of shared clonotypes between healthy human individuals. Looking at the study overall: CD4 naive and memory got three plates each, CD8 naive two, CD8 memory one. Study-wide results and limits: Donor clonotype sharing was expected to depend on sequencing depth. Non-shared clonotypes showed lower generation probabilities than clonotypes common to all four donors.

The TCR originated in a woman aged 25-40 years in good health. This chain connects TRBV27 to TRBJ1-5; D remains ambiguous. Material for sequencing was naive CD8+ T cells sorted from blood. The CDR3 protein is CASSFEGSNQPQHF. The CDR3 nucleotides are TGTGCCAGCAGTTTTGAAGGCAGCAATCAGCCCCAGCATTTT.